The 4 T cell receptor beta chains below all came from one sample that was sequenced in a study of CD8 T cells in Susac syndrome. Random hexamers were used to reverse transcribe the RNA input (about 0.45 to 1 ug). One entry per CDR3 protein, called by TCRdb with MiXCR from the immunoSEQ multiplex PCR reads. The profile shows fewer than 80,000 distinct CDR3 sequences, approximately 96% of them singletons. Specimen: CD8+ T cells from PBMCs. The receptor source for this set is a human donor with multiple sclerosis.

The chain combines TRBV4-1 with TRBJ2-1; 7 nucleotides match TRBD2. The CDR3 covers 15 residues. The V gene end was trimmed by 0 bases and the J gene end by 4 bases; junction bases not matched to a gene: 3. Germline V gene sequence: CDR1 MGHRA, CDR2 YSYEKL. Here the CDR3 reads CASSQDSSGYNEQFF. CDR3 coding DNA: TGCGCCAGCAGCCAAGACTCTAGCGGATACAATGAGCAGTTCTTC.

J is TRBJ2-3 and V is TRBV7-9; 8 bases match TRBD2. V lost 5 bases to trimming and J lost 0 bases; unmatched junction nucleotides: 10. Germline lookup yields CDR1 SEHNR and CDR2 FQNEAQ (reference sequence). The CDR3 runs to 17 residues. CDR3 region: CASSILVAGGSTDTQYF. In DNA, the CDR3 is TGTGCCAGCAGCATTCTAGTGGCGGGGGGCAGCACAGATACGCAGTATTTT.

The chain combines TRBV28 with TRBJ1-1; D is unresolved. V lost 2 bases to trimming and J lost 8 bases, with 15 bases between them. The length of the CDR3 is 14 residues. Germline CDR1 is MDHEN and CDR2 is SYDVKM. For the CDR3, the DNA is TGTGCCAGCAGTTTAAGTCCTAGGAAAACGGAAGCTTTCTTT. Translated: CASSLSPRKTEAFF.

This rearrangement joins TRBV13 to TRBJ2-7; 8 bases match TRBD1. This CDR3 comprises 14 residues. In germline, CDR1 is PRHDT, CDR2 FYEKMQ (reference sequence). V lost 4 bases to trimming and J lost 0 bases; unmatched junction nucleotides: 2. CDR3 residues: CASSSGQVSYEQYF. CDR3 nucleotides: TGTGCCAGCAGCTCGGGACAGGTCTCCTACGAGCAGTACTTC.